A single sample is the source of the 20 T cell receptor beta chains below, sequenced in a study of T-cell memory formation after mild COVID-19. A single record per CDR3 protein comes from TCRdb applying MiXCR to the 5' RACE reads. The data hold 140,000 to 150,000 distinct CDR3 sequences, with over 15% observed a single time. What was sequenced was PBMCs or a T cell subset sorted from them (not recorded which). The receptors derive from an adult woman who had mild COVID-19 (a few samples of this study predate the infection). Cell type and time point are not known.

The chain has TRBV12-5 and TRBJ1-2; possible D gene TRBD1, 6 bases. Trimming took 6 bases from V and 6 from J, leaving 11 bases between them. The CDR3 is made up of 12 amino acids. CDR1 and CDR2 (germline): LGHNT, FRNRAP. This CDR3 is CASGRDIHGYTF. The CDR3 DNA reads TGTGCTAGTGGACGGGACATTCATGGCTACACCTTC.

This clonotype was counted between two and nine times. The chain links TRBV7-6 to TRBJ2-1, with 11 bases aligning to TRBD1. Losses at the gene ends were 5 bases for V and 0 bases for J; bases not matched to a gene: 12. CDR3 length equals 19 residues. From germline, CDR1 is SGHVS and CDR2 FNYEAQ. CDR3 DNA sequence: TGTGCCAGCAGCAAGCGGACAGGGGGCCGAAAAAGCTCCTACAATGAGCAGTTCTTC. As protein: CASSKRTGGRKSSYNEQFF.

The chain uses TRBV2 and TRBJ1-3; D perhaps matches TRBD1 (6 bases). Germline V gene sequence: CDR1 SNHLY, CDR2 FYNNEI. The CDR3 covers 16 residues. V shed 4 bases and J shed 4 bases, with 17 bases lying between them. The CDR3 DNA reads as TGTGCCAGCAGTGGCAGGACAGCCCGAACGGGAAACACCATATATTTT. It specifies CASSGRTARTGNTIYF.

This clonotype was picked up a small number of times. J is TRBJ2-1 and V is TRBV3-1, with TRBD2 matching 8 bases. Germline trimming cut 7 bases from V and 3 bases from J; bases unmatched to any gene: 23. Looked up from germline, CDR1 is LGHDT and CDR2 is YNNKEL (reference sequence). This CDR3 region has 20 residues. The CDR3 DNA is TGTGCCAGCATCCCAGTCAGACTAGCGTTAACCCCACACCACTACAATGAGCAGTTCTTC. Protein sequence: CASIPVRLALTPHHYNEQFF.

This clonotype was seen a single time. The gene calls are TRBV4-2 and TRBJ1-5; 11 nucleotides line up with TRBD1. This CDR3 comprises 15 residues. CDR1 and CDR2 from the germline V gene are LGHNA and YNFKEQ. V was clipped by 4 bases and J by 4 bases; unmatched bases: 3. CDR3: CASSRGQGENQPQHF. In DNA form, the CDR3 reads TGTGCCAGCAGCCGGGGACAGGGGGAGAATCAGCCCCAGCATTTT.

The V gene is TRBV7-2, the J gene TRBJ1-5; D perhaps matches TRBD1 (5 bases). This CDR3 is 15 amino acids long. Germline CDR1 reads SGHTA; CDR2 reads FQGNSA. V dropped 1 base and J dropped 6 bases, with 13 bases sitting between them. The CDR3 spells CASSLGQGGFQPQHF. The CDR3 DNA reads TGTGCCAGCAGCTTAGGCCAGGGAGGTTTTCAGCCCCAGCATTTT.

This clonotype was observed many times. This CDR3 is CASSLSGTSGELFF. The CDR3 nucleotides are TGTGCCAGCAGCTTGTCCGGGACATCCGGGGAGCTGTTTTTT. The chain recombines TRBV7-9 with TRBJ2-2; TRBD1 might be the D (6 bases). Trimming left V 3 bases short and J 6 bases short, with 11 bases between. From germline, CDR1 is SEHNR and CDR2 FQNEAQ (reference sequence). This CDR3 has 14 amino acids.

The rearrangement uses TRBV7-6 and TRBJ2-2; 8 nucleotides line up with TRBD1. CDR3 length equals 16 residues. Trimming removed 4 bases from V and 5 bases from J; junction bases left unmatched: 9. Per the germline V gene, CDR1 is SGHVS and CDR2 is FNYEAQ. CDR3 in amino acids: CASSSSGQVLTGELFF. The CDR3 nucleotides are TGTGCCAGCAGCTCCTCGGGACAGGTCCTTACCGGGGAGCTGTTTTTT.

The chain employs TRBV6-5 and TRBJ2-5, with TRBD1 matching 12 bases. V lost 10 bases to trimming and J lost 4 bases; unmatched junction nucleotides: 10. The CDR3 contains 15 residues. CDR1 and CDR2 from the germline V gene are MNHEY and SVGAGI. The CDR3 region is CATAGQGALVETQYF. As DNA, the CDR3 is TGTGCCACCGCGGGACAGGGGGCTTTAGTAGAGACCCAGTACTTC.

The CDR3 reads CSVEGGRGSYNEQFF. The CDR3 DNA follows: TGCAGCGTTGAAGGGGGGAGAGGGTCCTACAATGAGCAGTTCTTC. The chain combines TRBV29-1 with TRBJ2-1; D tentatively reads TRBD1 or TRBD2 (5 bases each). Germline-derived CDR1 and CDR2 are SQVTM and ANQGSEA. The CDR3 covers 15 residues. The V and J ends lost 1 base and 1 base respectively, with 11 bases between them.

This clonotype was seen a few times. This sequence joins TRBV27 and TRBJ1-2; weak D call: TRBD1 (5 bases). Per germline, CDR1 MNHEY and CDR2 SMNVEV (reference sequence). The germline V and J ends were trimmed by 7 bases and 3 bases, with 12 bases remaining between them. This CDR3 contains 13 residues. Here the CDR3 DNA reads TGTGCCAGCATGCGGCAGGGCGACTATGGCTACACCTTC. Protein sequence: CASMRQGDYGYTF.

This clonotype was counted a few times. The CDR3: CSAWTSGSLVEQYF. For the CDR3, the DNA is TGCAGTGCTTGGACTAGCGGGAGTTTGGTCGAGCAGTACTTC. The chain uses TRBV20-1 and TRBJ2-7, with TRBD2 identical over 13 bases. Germline assignment: CDR1 DFQATT and CDR2 SNEGSKA (reference sequence). V dropped 5 bases and J dropped 6; count of bases not matched to a gene: 7. The CDR3 contains 14 residues.

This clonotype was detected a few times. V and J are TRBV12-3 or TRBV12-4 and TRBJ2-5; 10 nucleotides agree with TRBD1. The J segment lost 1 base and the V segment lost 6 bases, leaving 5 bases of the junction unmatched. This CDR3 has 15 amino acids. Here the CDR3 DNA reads TGTGCCAGCAGCCTCAGGGACAGGGGCCAAGAGACCCAGTACTTC. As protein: CASSLRDRGQETQYF.

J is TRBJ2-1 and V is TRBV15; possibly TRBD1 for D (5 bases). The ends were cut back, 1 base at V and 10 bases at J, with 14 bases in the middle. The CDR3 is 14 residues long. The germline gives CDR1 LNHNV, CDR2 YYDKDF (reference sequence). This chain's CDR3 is CATSRGGSPGEQFF. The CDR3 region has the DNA TGTGCCACCAGCAGAGGGGGTAGCCCAGGGGAGCAGTTCTTC.

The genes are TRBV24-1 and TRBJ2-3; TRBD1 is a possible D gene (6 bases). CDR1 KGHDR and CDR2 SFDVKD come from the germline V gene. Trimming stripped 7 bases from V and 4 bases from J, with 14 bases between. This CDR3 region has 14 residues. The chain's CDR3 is CATSLPGAADTQYF. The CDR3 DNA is TGTGCCACCAGCCTCCCAGGGGCAGCAGATACGCAGTATTTT.

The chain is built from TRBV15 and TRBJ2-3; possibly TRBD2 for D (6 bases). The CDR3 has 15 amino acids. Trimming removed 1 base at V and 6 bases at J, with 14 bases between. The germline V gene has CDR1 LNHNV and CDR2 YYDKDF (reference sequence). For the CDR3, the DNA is TGTGCCACCAGCAGAGTTGGGCGGGATCGTGATACGCAGTATTTT. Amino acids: CATSRVGRDRDTQYF.

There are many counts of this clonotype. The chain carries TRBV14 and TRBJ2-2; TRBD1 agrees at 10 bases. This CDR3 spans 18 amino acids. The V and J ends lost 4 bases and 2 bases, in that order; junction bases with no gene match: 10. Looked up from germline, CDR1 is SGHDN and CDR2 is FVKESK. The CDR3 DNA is TGTGCCAGCAGCCCCGTCGACAGGGGGCGTCTAAACACCGGGGAGCTGTTTTTT. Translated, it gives CASSPVDRGRLNTGELFF. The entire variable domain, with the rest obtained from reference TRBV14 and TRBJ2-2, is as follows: EAGVTQFPSHSVIEKGQTVTLRCDPISGHDNLYWYRRVMGKEIKFLLHFVKESKQDESGMPNNRFLAERTGGTYSTLKVQPAELEDSGVYFCASSPVDRGRLNTGELFFGEGSRLTVL.

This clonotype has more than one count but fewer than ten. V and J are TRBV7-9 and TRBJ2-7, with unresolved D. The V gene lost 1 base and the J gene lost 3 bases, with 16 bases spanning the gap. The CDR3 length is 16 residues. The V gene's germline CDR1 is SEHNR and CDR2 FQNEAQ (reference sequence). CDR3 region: CASSLGLIERVYEQYF. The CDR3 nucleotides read TGTGCCAGCAGCTTAGGCCTCATTGAGAGAGTCTACGAGCAGTACTTC.

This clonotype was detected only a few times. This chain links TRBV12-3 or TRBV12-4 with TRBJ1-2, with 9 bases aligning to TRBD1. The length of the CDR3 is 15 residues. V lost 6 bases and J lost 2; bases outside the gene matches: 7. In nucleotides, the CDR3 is TGTGCCAGCAGGGACAGGGGACCATACAACTATGGCTACACCTTC. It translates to CASRDRGPYNYGYTF.

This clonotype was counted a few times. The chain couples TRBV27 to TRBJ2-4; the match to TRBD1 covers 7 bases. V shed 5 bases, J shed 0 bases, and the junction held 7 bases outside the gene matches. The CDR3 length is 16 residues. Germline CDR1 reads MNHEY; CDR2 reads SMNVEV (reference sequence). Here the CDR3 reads CASSRQGQLAKNIQYF. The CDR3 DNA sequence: TGTGCCAGCAGTAGACAGGGTCAATTAGCCAAAAACATTCAGTACTTC.